This TCR beta chain stems from a study of OX40 agonist ivuxolimab in advanced cancers. On the study more broadly: With ivuxolimab, an agonistic anti-OX40 (CD134) antibody, patients were treated. Patients enrolled in dose escalation were diagnosed with hepatocellular carcinoma, melanoma, renal cell or head and neck cancer. Study observations and caveats: At 0.1 to 3.0 mg/kg, CD4+ and CD8+ blood T cells expanded clonally by week 6.

The CDR3 extends over 15 amino acids. J was trimmed by 3 bases and V by 3 bases; bases with no gene match: 6. Germline CDR1 and CDR2: GTSNPN and SVGIG (reference sequence). Of note for this clone: Its antigen is still unknown.

Clones were sequenced by immunoSEQ multiplex PCR, and TCRdb holds only the in-frame ones, with some missing. This table holds several thousand clones, around 90% found once. The chain couples TRBV30 to TRBJ2-1; 9 bases fit TRBD1. This TCR derives from an adult with an advanced solid tumor such as melanoma, head and neck, liver or kidney cancer. Sequencing used CD4+ or CD8+ T cells sorted from blood, obtained in a trial of the OX40 agonist ivuxolimab. CDR3 DNA: TGTGCCTGGAGCTCAAAGGGACAGGGCTACAATGAGCAGTTCTTC. This gives the protein CAWSSKGQGYNEQFF.